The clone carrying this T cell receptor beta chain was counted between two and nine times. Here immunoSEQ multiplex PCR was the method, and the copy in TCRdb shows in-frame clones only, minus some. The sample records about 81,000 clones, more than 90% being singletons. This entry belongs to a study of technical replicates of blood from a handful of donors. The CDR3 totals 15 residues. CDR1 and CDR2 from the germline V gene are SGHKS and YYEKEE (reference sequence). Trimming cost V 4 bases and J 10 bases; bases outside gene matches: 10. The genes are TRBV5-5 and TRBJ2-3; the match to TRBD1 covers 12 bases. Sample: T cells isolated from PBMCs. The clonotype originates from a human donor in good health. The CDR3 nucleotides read TGTGCCAGCAGCCTCCGGGACAGGGGGCTTCGGCCGCAGTATTTT. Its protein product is CASSLRDRGLRPQYF.